This T cell receptor beta chain emerged from a study of cytomegalovirus exposure and HLA in healthy donors. With respect to this clone: Its antigen remains unidentified.

PCR used 60 Vbeta primers and 13 Jbeta primers. This table comes from immunoSEQ multiplex PCR, and its TCRdb copy is limited to in-frame clones, with some not included. The sample carries 110,000 or so clones, approximately 77% recorded once. The study, taken as a whole, reports: Accurate predictions that matched the HLA-A and HLA-B alleles of most subjects were reportedly made from TCR beta sequences. In a later analysis, specific HLA alleles were associated with 15,000 to 20,000 TCR beta sequences at a 0.05 false discovery rate.

The CDR3 runs to 13 residues. Looked up from germline, CDR1 is WNHNN and CDR2 is SYGVQD (reference sequence). The V and J ends lost 4 bases and 5 bases respectively, with 11 bases between them. Donors showed nominal health when sampled, although they likely had unrecorded immune exposures. This clonotype was obtained from a man between 45 and 60 years old in good health and CMV-seropositive. The sample consisted of PBMCs. This chain connects TRBV10-1 to TRBJ2-5, with D possibly TRBD1 on 5 matching bases. CDR3 protein: CASSGDWGETQYF. In DNA form, the CDR3 reads TGCGCCAGCAGTGGTGATTGGGGCGAGACCCAGTACTTC.